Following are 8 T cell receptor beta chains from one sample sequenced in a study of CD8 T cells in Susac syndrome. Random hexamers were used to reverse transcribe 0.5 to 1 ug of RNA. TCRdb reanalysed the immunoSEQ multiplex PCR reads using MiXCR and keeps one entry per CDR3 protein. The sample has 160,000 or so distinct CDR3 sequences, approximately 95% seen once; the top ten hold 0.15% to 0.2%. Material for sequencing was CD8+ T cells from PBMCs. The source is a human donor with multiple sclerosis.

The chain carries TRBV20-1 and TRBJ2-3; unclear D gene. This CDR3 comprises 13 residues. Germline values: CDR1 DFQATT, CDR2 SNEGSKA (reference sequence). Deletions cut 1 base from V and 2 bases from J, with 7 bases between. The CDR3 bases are TGCAGTGCTAGAGTGCGGACCACAGATACGCAGTATTTT. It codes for CSARVRTTDTQYF.

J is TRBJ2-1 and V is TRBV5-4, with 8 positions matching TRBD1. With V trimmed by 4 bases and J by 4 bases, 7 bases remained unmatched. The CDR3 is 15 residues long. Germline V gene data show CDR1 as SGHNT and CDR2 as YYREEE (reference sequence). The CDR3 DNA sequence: TGTGCCAGCAGCATACTTGGACAGGGATACAATGAGCAGTTCTTC. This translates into CASSILGQGYNEQFF.

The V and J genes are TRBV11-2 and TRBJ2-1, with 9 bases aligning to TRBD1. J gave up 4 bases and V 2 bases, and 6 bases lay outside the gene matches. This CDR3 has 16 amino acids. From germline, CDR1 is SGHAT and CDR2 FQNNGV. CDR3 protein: CASSLLTGGTYNEQFF. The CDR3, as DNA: TGTGCCAGCAGCTTATTGACAGGGGGAACATACAATGAGCAGTTCTTC. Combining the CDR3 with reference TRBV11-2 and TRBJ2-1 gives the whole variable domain EAGVAQSPRYKIIEKRQSVAFWCNPISGHATLYWYQQILGQGPKLLIQFQNNGVVDDSQLPKDRFSAERLKGVDSTLKIQPAKLEDSAVYLCASSLLTGGTYNEQFFGPGTRLTVL.

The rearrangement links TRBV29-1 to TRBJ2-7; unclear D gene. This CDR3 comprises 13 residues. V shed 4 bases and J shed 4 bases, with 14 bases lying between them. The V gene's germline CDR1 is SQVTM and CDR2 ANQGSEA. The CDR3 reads CSVVKANGYEQYF. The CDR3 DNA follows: TGCAGCGTTGTTAAGGCAAATGGATACGAGCAGTACTTC.

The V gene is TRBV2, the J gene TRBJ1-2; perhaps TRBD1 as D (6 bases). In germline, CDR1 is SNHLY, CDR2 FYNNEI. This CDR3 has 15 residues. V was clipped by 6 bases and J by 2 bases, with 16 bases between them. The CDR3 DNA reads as TGTGCCAGCAGACAAGCGGACAGATCCAACTATGGCTACACCTTC. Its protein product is CASRQADRSNYGYTF.

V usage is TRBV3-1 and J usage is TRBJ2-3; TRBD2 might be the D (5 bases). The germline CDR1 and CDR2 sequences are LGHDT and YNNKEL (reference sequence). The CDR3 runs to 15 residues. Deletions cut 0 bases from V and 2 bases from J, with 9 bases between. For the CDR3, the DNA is TGTGCCAGCAGCCAAGATCTAGCCCCCACAGATACGCAGTATTTT. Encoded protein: CASSQDLAPTDTQYF.

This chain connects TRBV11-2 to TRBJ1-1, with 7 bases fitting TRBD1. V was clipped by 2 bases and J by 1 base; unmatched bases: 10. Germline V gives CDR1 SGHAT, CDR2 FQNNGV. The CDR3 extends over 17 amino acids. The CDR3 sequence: CASSLPGAAGGNTEAFF. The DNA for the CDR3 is TGTGCCAGCAGCTTACCAGGGGCTGCAGGGGGGAACACTGAAGCTTTCTTT.

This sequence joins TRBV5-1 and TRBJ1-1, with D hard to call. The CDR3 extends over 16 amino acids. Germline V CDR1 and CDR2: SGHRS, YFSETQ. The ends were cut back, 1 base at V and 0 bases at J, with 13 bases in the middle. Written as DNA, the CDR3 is TGCGCCAGCAGCTTGCGGTTCTCCGGGATGAACACTGAAGCTTTCTTT. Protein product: CASSLRFSGMNTEAFF.